Given below is one TCR beta chain in context. What it binds is not known. The data belong to a study of OX40 agonist ivuxolimab in advanced cancers. Study-level background: Ivuxolimab is a fully human IgG2 antibody that activates OX40 (CD134). Therapy given before enrollment (anti-PD-1, anti-PD-L1 or anti-CTLA-4) was allowed, and approximately 40% had some. Whole-study findings and limits: Also showing low normalized T-cell clonal expansion were some of the nonresponders. Antigens targeted by the expanded peripheral T cells were not determined.

The V gene's germline CDR1 is SEHNR and CDR2 FQNEAQ (reference sequence). Trimming removed 5 bases from V and 3 bases from J; junction bases left unmatched: 9. This CDR3 is built from 15 residues. Assay: immunoSEQ multiplex PCR; the TCRdb copy retains only in-frame clones and omits some. The table has 45,000 to 60,000 clones, around four fifths seen once. The rearrangement uses TRBV7-9 and TRBJ2-7; 8 bases match TRBD1. The source is an adult with an advanced solid tumor such as melanoma, head and neck, liver or kidney cancer. The sequencing here drew on CD4+ or CD8+ T cells sorted from blood, taken in a trial of the OX40 agonist ivuxolimab. The CDR3 bases are TGTGCCAGCAGCGGGCCGGGACAGGAGAACTACGAGCAGTACTTC. Translation: CASSGPGQENYEQYF.